These 22 T cell receptor beta chains came from one sample sequenced in a study of T cell clonality in common variable immunodeficiency. General study points: Fewer deletions and N-nucleotide insertions were reportedly seen in common variable immunodeficiency TCR beta sequences.

These receptors lack a known antigen. Method: immunoSEQ multiplex PCR; TCRdb's copy keeps in-frame clones and lacks some. The sample offers 2,600 or so clones and no singletons, the top ten holding over 10%. Sequenced sample: peripheral blood mononuclear cells. The receptor source for this set is a human donor with common variable immunodeficiency.

This clone has only a few counts. The CDR3 end falls 3 residues outside the read, so it is completed with the germline J gene. This chain uses TRBV18 with TRBJ1-2; tentative D call: TRBD1 (5 bases). CDR1 is KGHSH and CDR2 is LQKENI in the germline V gene. V lost 2 bases and J 2 bases, leaving 15 bases between the germline ends. The CDR3 runs to 16 residues. CDR3 residues: CASSPGQGPSNYGYTF. The CDR3 bases that were read are TGTGCCAGCTCACCAGGGCAGGGCCCTTCCAACTATGGC. The entire variable domain, with the rest obtained from reference TRBV18 and TRBJ1-2, is as follows: NAGVMQNPRHLVRRRGQEARLRCSPMKGHSHVYWYRQLPEEGLKFMVYLQKENIIDESGMPKERFSAEFPKEGPSILRIQQVVRGDSAAYFCASSPGQGPSNYGYTFGSGTRLTVV.

Concerning this clone itself: From the germline J gene comes the end of the CDR3, since the read stops 3 residues before it. The chain employs TRBV5-1 and TRBJ2-2; 11 nucleotides line up with TRBD2. This CDR3 has 17 amino acids. Germline-derived CDR1 and CDR2 are SGHRS and YFSETQ. The V segment lost 5 bases and the J segment 0 bases; nucleotides outside the gene matches: 6. CDR3 in amino acids: CASSKNSGRANTGELFF. Partial CDR3 DNA: TGCGCCAGCAGTAAGAATAGCGGGAGGGCGAACACCGGGGAG.

This clone was observed a few times. The sequenced fragment ends 3 residues before the CDR3 boundary, so the rest is inferred from the germline J gene. The chain links TRBV5-6 to TRBJ2-3; D is perhaps TRBD1 (6 bases). The CDR3 covers 14 residues. Between the trimmed V and J ends, which lost 10 bases and 2 bases, there was a span of 17 bases. The germline V gene has CDR1 SGHDT and CDR2 YYEEEE. The covered CDR3 bases are TGTGCCGCTTCCGGGAAGGGGGACACAGATACG. Translation gives CAASGKGDTDT. The full CDR3 reads CAASGKGDTDTQYF.

There are a few counts of this clone. With the read ending 3 residues before the CDR3 end, the germline J gene is used to fill in that end. V and J are TRBV6-2 or TRBV6-3 and TRBJ1-5, with D possibly matching TRBD1 (5 bases). The length of the CDR3 is 14 residues. The germline gives CDR1 MNHEY, CDR2 SVGEGT. V lost 2 bases and J 4 bases, leaving 9 bases between the germline ends. The DNA read from the CDR3 is TGTGCCAGCAGTTACGGGAACAGGAATCAGCCC. This translates into CASSYGNRNQP. The entire CDR3 protein reads CASSYGNRNQPQHF.

This clone is termed large (0.1 to 1%). The CDR3 is cut off 3 residues early in the read; its end comes from the germline J gene. The rearrangement uses TRBV20-1 and TRBJ2-3, with 9 bases fitting TRBD2. The V gene's germline CDR1 is DFQATT and CDR2 SNEGSKA (reference sequence). This CDR3 has 19 residues. V lost 0 bases and J lost 1; bases outside the gene matches: 14. CDR3 DNA (partial): TGCAGTGCTAGAGATCGCGCGGGAGGGTATCTATTTGGCACAGATACG. Encoded protein: CSARDRAGGYLFGTDT. The whole CDR3 sequence is CSARDRAGGYLFGTDTQYF.

This clone was counted between two and nine times. The DNA read from the CDR3 is TGTGCCAGTAACCCTCGGACAGGAAACACTGAA. Protein: CASNPRTGNTE. The entire CDR3 reads CASNPRTGNTEAFF. The rearrangement uses TRBV19 and TRBJ1-1, with 7 bases identical to TRBD1. Read data end 3 residues before the CDR3 end; the end is taken from the germline J gene. Germline CDR1 and CDR2: LNHDA and SQIVND (reference sequence). The CDR3 has 14 amino acids. Trimming at V came to 7 bases and at J to 2 bases, leaving 7 bases not matched to a gene.

In the case of this clone: Read sequence stops 3 residues before the CDR3 end, and the germline J gene provides the missing end. The rearrangement links TRBV20-1 to TRBJ1-1; the D gene is possibly TRBD1 (6 bases). The germline CDR1 and CDR2 sequences are DFQATT and SNEGSKA (reference sequence). This CDR3 has 13 amino acids. The V end was cut by 5 bases, the J end by 1 base, with 11 bases between. The covered CDR3 bases are TGCAGTGCTGAACCACAGGGGAACACTGAA. It encodes CSAEPQGNTE. The entire CDR3 is CSAEPQGNTEAFF.

About this clone itself: The read ends 3 residues early relative to the CDR3; the germline J gene fills the gap. The chain has TRBV20-1 and TRBJ1-1; D may be TRBD1 (5 bases). The V gene lost 5 bases and the J gene lost 0 bases, with 10 bases spanning the gap. The CDR3 consists of 13 residues. Germline loops: CDR1 DFQATT, CDR2 SNEGSKA (reference sequence). CDR3 region: CSAGRQMNTEAFF. The part of the CDR3 DNA that was read is TGCAGTGCTGGCAGACAGATGAACACTGAA.

This clone was observed a handful of times. The read falls 3 residues short of the CDR3 end, and the missing part is taken from the germline J gene. V and J are TRBV7-2 and TRBJ1-1, with D tentatively TRBD1 (5 bases). The V gene lost 0 bases and the J gene lost 4 bases, with 9 bases spanning the gap. This CDR3 is 14 amino acids long. Germline CDR1 is SGHTA and CDR2 is FQGNSA. This chain's CDR3 is CASSLAGGCTEAFF. Partial CDR3 DNA: TGTGCCAGCAGCTTAGCGGGGGGGTGCACTGAA. The full variable domain, rest sourced from reference TRBV7-2 and TRBJ1-1, is GAGVSQSPSNKVTEKGKDVELRCDPISGHTALYWYRQSLGQGLEFLIYFQGNSAPDKSGLPSDRFSAERTGGSVSTLTIQRTQQEDSAVYLCASSLAGGCTEAFFGQGTRLTVV.

This clone occurred a few times. The CDR3 end is not reached by the read, which stops 3 residues before it; the germline J gene fills it in. The chain is built from TRBV19 and TRBJ2-7; 9 bases match TRBD1. The CDR3 runs to 15 residues. CDR1 and CDR2 from the germline V gene are LNHDA and SQIVND (reference sequence). J was trimmed by 2 bases and V by 5 bases; bases with no gene match: 7. Incomplete CDR3 DNA: TGTGCCAGTAGTTCCGTCCGGACAGGGGCCTACGAG. Protein: CASSSVRTGAYE. The whole CDR3 protein reads CASSSVRTGAYEQYF.

This clone was counted only a few times. CDR3 region: CASSWRGGNQPQHF. Partial CDR3 DNA: TGTGCCAGTAGTTGGAGGGGCGGCAATCAGCCC. The chain couples TRBV19 to TRBJ1-5, with D perhaps TRBD1 (5 bases). The read stops 3 residues short of the end of the CDR3; the missing end is completed from the germline J gene. CDR3 size: 14 residues. Germline V gene lookup returns CDR1 LNHDA and CDR2 SQIVND (reference sequence). V lost 5 bases and J 2 bases, leaving 10 bases between the germline ends.

A remark on this clone: The sequence runs out 3 residues before the end of the CDR3; the remainder is reconstructed from the germline J gene. The chain is built from TRBV29-1 and TRBJ2-7; D remains ambiguous. The germline CDR1 and CDR2 sequences are SQVTM and ANQGSEA. Trimming stripped 7 bases from V and 4 bases from J, with 26 bases between. The CDR3 is 16 residues long. CDR3 sequence reads: CSAWSLGSQRRYEQYF. CDR3 bases read: TGCAGCGCCTGGTCCCTAGGCTCCCAGCGACGGTACGAG.

As concerns this clone: The CDR3 end is not reached by the read, which stops 3 residues before it; the germline J gene fills it in. The chain links TRBV2 to TRBJ2-2; D is possibly TRBD2 (5 bases). In germline, CDR1 is SNHLY, CDR2 FYNNEI. The ends were cut back, 5 bases at V and 5 bases at J, with 15 bases in the middle. This CDR3 is 15 amino acids long. The CDR3 bases that were read are TGTGCCAGCAGTTCGCCTAGCCTCACAACCGGGGAG. Translating gives CASSSPSLTTGE. The entire CDR3 reads CASSSPSLTTGELFF.

Concerning this clone: The read stops 3 residues short of the end of the CDR3; the missing end is completed from the germline J gene. The V call is TRBV7-9, the J call TRBJ2-7; 7 bases fit TRBD1. Trimming at V came to 0 bases and at J to 3 bases, leaving 5 bases not matched to a gene. CDR1 and CDR2 (germline): SEHNR, FQNEAQ (reference sequence). This CDR3 comprises 15 residues. CDR3 bases read: TGTGCCAGCAGCTTAGCTGGGACAGTCGGCTACGAG. It is translated as CASSLAGTVGYE. The full CDR3 protein reads CASSLAGTVGYEQYF.

Of note for this clone: The read ends 3 residues before the CDR3 terminus; that terminus is restored from the germline J gene. The J gene is TRBJ2-4, the V gene TRBV7-2; possibly TRBD2 for D (5 bases). Germline lookup yields CDR1 SGHTA and CDR2 FQGNSA. This CDR3 is 12 amino acids long. Between the trimmed V and J ends, which lost 5 bases and 8 bases, there was a span of 10 bases. CDR3 in amino acids: CASSPNGDIQYF. The sequenced CDR3 bases are TGTGCCAGCAGCCCGAACGGGGACATT.

Worth noting for this clone: Sequencing ends 3 residues short of the CDR3 end; the germline J gene provides the rest. The chain employs TRBV19 and TRBJ2-3; no clear D gene. The CDR3 has 14 amino acids. Germline loops: CDR1 LNHDA, CDR2 SQIVND (reference sequence). Trimming pared 3 bases from V and 2 bases from J, leaving 9 bases between. Partial CDR3 DNA: TGTGCCAGTAGTATCCTTGGGCTCACAGATACG. This sequence encodes CASSILGLTDT. The whole CDR3 reads CASSILGLTDTQYF.

This clone was detected only a few times. The CDR3 is cut off 3 residues early in the read; its end comes from the germline J gene. J is TRBJ2-1 and V is TRBV7-2; 8 bases align to TRBD2. The CDR3 contains 14 residues. CDR1 and CDR2 (germline): SGHTA, FQGNSA. The J segment lost 3 bases and the V segment lost 3 bases, leaving 1 base of the junction unmatched. The DNA read from the CDR3 is TGTGCCAGCAGCTTCACTAGCGGCTACAATGAG. Its protein product is CASSFTSGYNE. The entire CDR3 protein is CASSFTSGYNEQFF.

This clone has more than one count but fewer than ten. The CDR3 end falls 3 residues outside the read, so it is completed with the germline J gene. V and J are TRBV7-8 and TRBJ2-5, with TRBD2 as a possible D gene (7 bases). V was clipped by 0 bases and J by 5 bases, with 16 bases between them. Germline assignment: CDR1 SGHVS and CDR2 FQNEAQ. This CDR3 has 16 residues. Incomplete CDR3 DNA: TGTGCCAGCAGCTTAGCCGGCGGGGGCGGGGAGGAGACC. Its translation is CASSLAGGGGEET. The CDR3 in its entirety is CASSLAGGGGEETQYF.

In the case of this clone: The CDR3 end is not reached by the read, which stops 3 residues before it; the germline J gene fills it in. The gene calls are TRBV11-2 and TRBJ2-1; D gene unclear. This CDR3 region has 14 residues. Germline-derived CDR1 and CDR2 are SGHAT and FQNNGV. V lost 4 bases and J 3 bases, leaving 10 bases between the germline ends. CDR3 DNA (partial): TGTGCCAGCAGCTCAACGTCCGGCTACAATGAG. This translates into CASSSTSGYNE. The full CDR3 is CASSSTSGYNEQFF.

This clone was picked up a small number of times. Coverage ceases 3 residues before the CDR3 finishes, and the germline J gene fills in the end. V is TRBV7-2 and J is TRBJ2-1; possible D gene TRBD2, 6 bases. V dropped 5 bases and J dropped 4 bases, with 15 bases sitting between them. CDR1 and CDR2 (germline): SGHTA, FQGNSA. The CDR3 contains 15 residues. CDR3 protein: CASSPGTEGYNEQFF. Partial CDR3 DNA: TGTGCCAGCAGCCCCGGGACTGAGGGATACAATGAG. The entire variable domain, with the rest obtained from reference TRBV7-2 and TRBJ2-1, is as follows: GAGVSQSPSNKVTEKGKDVELRCDPISGHTALYWYRQSLGQGLEFLIYFQGNSAPDKSGLPSDRFSAERTGGSVSTLTIQRTQQEDSAVYLCASSPGTEGYNEQFFGPGTRLTVL.

This clone is large within its sample. The junction does not match germline at one end; this may be a read error. The read halts 3 residues ahead of the CDR3 end, with the missing end drawn from the germline J gene. The chain employs TRBV4-2 and TRBJ1-6; D is unresolved. CDR3 length equals 16 residues. Germline V CDR1 and CDR2: LGHNA, YNFKEQ. This CDR3 reads CASSQDPRERNSPLHF. The sequenced CDR3 bases are TGCGCCAGCAGCCAAGATCCCCGCGAGCGCAATTCACCC.

This clone is termed medium-sized. Read coverage stops 3 residues before the CDR3 terminus; the germline J gene supplies the remainder. The J gene is TRBJ2-7, the V gene TRBV14; 10 bases match TRBD1. This CDR3 contains 14 residues. V lost 1 base, J lost 5 bases, and 2 bases stayed unmatched. CDR1 is SGHDN and CDR2 is FVKESK in the germline V gene. CDR3 in amino acids: CASSQGDRGHEQYF. The covered CDR3 bases are TGTGCCAGCAGCCAAGGGGACAGGGGACACGAG.